This TCR beta chain was retrieved from a study of cytomegalovirus exposure and HLA in healthy donors. The CDR3 contains 18 residues. Trimming took 4 bases from V and 0 from J; bases not matched to a gene: 10. Germline V gene data show CDR1 as SGHKS and CDR2 as YYEKEE (reference sequence). PCR employed 60 Vbeta and 13 Jbeta primers. Clones were sequenced by immunoSEQ multiplex PCR, and TCRdb holds only the in-frame ones, with some missing. The data show about 130,000 clones, about three quarters seen once. The specimen was PBMCs. The TCR originated in a woman aged 55-69 years in good health and CMV-seropositive. The J gene is TRBJ2-3, the V gene TRBV5-5; TRBD2 matches at 11 bases. CDR3 bases: TGTGCCAGCAGCCCGGGGGCTAGCGGGGGGCTAAGCACAGATACGCAGTATTTT. Translated, it gives CASSPGASGGLSTDTQYF. The entire variable domain, with the rest obtained from reference TRBV5-5 and TRBJ2-3, is as follows: DAGVTQSPTHLIKTRGQQVTLRCSPISGHKSVSWYQQVLGQGPQFIFQYYEKEERGRGNFPDRFSARQFPNYSSELNVNALLLGDSALYLCASSPGASGGLSTDTQYFGPGTRLTVL.